These 24 T cell receptor beta chains came from one sample sequenced in a study of blood T cell repertoires in COVID-19 (dated by TCRdb to 2020 to 2021). Library preparation was by the immunoSEQ multiplex PCR assay. TCRdb took over this immuneACCESS table, retaining in-frame rearrangements with V and J assigned. Such tables are incomplete; in checked studies, under half of the missing clones stem from an unresolved V gene, and the remainder is unexplained. In all, the sample holds about 54,000 clones, and more than 75% of those were seen once. The top ten clonotypes cover roughly 5% of the sample. Sequencing used peripheral blood. The receptors originated from a man aged 35 to 55 with active COVID-19.

The chain links TRBV5-4 to TRBJ1-6; 7 positions agree with TRBD1. J was trimmed by 12 bases and V by 0 bases; bases with no gene match: 9. The CDR3 is made up of 15 amino acids. CDR1 is SGHNT, CDR2 YYREEE, per germline (reference sequence). CDR3 in DNA: TGTGCCAGCAGCTTGGACAGGGGCCCCGGGGGACCCCTCCACTTT. Amino acid sequence: CASSLDRGPGGPLHF. Using reference TRBV5-4 and TRBJ1-6 for the parts outside the CDR3, the full variable domain is ETGVTQSPTHLIKTRGQQVTLRCSSQSGHNTVSWYQQALGQGPQFIFQYYREEENGRGNFPPRFSGLQFPNYSSELNVNALELDDSALYLCASSLDRGPGGPLHFGNGTRLTVT.

The chain joins TRBV19 to TRBJ2-1; possible D gene TRBD2, 6 bases. This CDR3 is 17 amino acids long. V was cut by 3 bases and J by 9 bases, with 24 bases left in between. In germline, CDR1 is LNHDA, CDR2 SQIVND (reference sequence). The CDR3 bases are TGTGCCAGTAGTATTGCGGGCAGGCCGCCTTGGAGGGGTGAGCAGTTCTTC. Its protein product is CASSIAGRPPWRGEQFF.

The chain links TRBV30 to TRBJ2-1, with D maybe TRBD2 (6 bases). The germline V gene encodes CDR1 GTSNPN and CDR2 SVGIG (reference sequence). V lost 0 bases to trimming and J lost 11 bases, with 14 bases between them. The CDR3 contains 13 residues. The CDR3 spells CAWSVPGTLQQFF. In DNA form, the CDR3 reads TGTGCCTGGAGTGTACCTGGGACTTTGCAGCAGTTCTTC.

The chain is built from TRBV7-3 and TRBJ1-1, with a possible D match to TRBD1 (5 bases). The CDR3 loop spans 13 amino acids. V was shortened by 5 bases and J by 4 bases, with 11 bases between the two germline ends. Germline-derived CDR1 and CDR2 are SGHTA and FQGTGA. The CDR3 region has the DNA TGTGCCAGCAGCCCAGCTAGGGGCACTGAAGCTTTCTTT. It is translated as CASSPARGTEAFF.

This clone was detected only once. The genes are TRBV5-4 and TRBJ2-2, with TRBD2 matching over 12 bases. This CDR3 is 19 amino acids long. The V and J ends lost 2 bases and 5 bases, in that order; junction bases with no gene match: 13. Per germline, CDR1 SGHNT and CDR2 YYREEE (reference sequence). CDR3: CASSFYAMTSGRRTGELFF. CDR3 nucleotide sequence: TGTGCCAGCAGCTTCTACGCCATGACTAGCGGGAGACGAACCGGGGAGCTGTTTTTT. The variable domain in full, completed from reference TRBV5-4 and TRBJ2-2, reads ETGVTQSPTHLIKTRGQQVTLRCSSQSGHNTVSWYQQALGQGPQFIFQYYREEENGRGNFPPRFSGLQFPNYSSELNVNALELDDSALYLCASSFYAMTSGRRTGELFFGEGSRLTVL.

The rearrangement joins TRBV5-1 to TRBJ1-6, with TRBD1 matching 7 bases. CDR1 is SGHRS, CDR2 YFSETQ, per germline. This CDR3 region has 16 residues. V lost 0 bases to trimming and J lost 4 bases; unmatched junction nucleotides: 4. The CDR3 spells CASSLAGQKYNSPLHF. For the CDR3, the DNA is TGCGCCAGCAGCTTGGCGGGACAGAAGTATAATTCACCCCTCCACTTT.

This chain links TRBV5-6 with TRBJ1-4; 7 nucleotides align to TRBD1. Unmatched junction bases numbered 7, after V lost 2 bases and J lost 0 bases. Looked up from germline, CDR1 is SGHDT and CDR2 is YYEEEE. The CDR3 runs 17 residues. This CDR3 reads CASSLPGGRTTNEKLFF. In nucleotides, the CDR3 is TGTGCCAGCAGCTTACCAGGGGGGCGGACAACTAATGAAAAACTGTTTTTT.

V gene TRBV27 combines with J gene TRBJ2-3, with 10 bases that match TRBD2. With 0 bases clipped from V and 7 bases from J, the junction kept 7 bases outside the gene matches. Germline loops: CDR1 MNHEY, CDR2 SMNVEV (reference sequence). This CDR3 has 16 amino acids. CDR3 protein: CASSLSASGRFHTQYF. CDR3 DNA: TGTGCCAGCAGTTTATCAGCTAGCGGGAGATTTCATACGCAGTATTTT.

The J gene is TRBJ1-1, the V gene TRBV5-1; 7 positions agree with TRBD1. The CDR3 has 14 amino acids. Germline loops: CDR1 SGHRS, CDR2 YFSETQ. Trimming took 3 bases from V and 1 from J; bases not matched to a gene: 3. The CDR3 sequence: CASSYRGPNTEAFF. The DNA of the CDR3 is TGCGCCAGCAGCTACAGGGGACCGAACACTGAAGCTTTCTTT.

The chain joins TRBV7-2 to TRBJ2-7; D is perhaps TRBD2 (5 bases). From germline, CDR1 is SGHTA and CDR2 FQGNSA. This CDR3 is built from 14 residues. V was cut by 5 bases and J by 1 base, with 12 bases left in between. The CDR3 bases are TGTGCCAGCAGCCCACTAGGCCTGTCCTACGAGCAGTACTTC. It codes for CASSPLGLSYEQYF.

The genes are TRBV12-3 or TRBV12-4 and TRBJ2-2; a possible D gene is TRBD2 (5 bases). This CDR3 spans 13 amino acids. Trimming shortened V by 3 bases and J by 7 bases, and 9 bases separated the two germline ends. CDR3 nucleotides: TGTGCCAGCAGTTTTCAGAGGGTCGGGGAGCTGTTTTTT. Encoded protein: CASSFQRVGELFF.

This chain joins TRBV19 and TRBJ1-2; D uncertain. CDR1 and CDR2 from the germline V gene are LNHDA and SQIVND (reference sequence). Trimming pared 4 bases from V and 4 bases from J, leaving 13 bases between. The length of the CDR3 is 14 residues. The CDR3 nucleotides are TGTGCCAGTAGTACCCGCGCCCTTGGCTATGGCTACACCTTC. Its translation: CASSTRALGYGYTF.

The chain couples TRBV20-1 to TRBJ2-7; D is perhaps TRBD1 (6 bases). CDR3 size: 14 residues. Germline V gene sequence: CDR1 DFQATT, CDR2 SNEGSKA (reference sequence). The V end lost 3 bases, the J end lost 4 bases, and 16 bases lay between the germline ends. CDR3 DNA sequence: TGCAGTGCTAGTAAAAGGCAGGGGACGTACGAGCAGTACTTC. Translation: CSASKRQGTYEQYF.

The chain employs TRBV19 and TRBJ2-7; 10 positions agree with TRBD1. Germline CDR1 LNHDA, CDR2 SQIVND (reference sequence). The CDR3 extends over 13 amino acids. J lost 3 bases, V lost 6 bases, and 2 bases had no gene match. CDR3 DNA: TGTGCCAGTAGGGACAGGGGGGTCTACGAGCAGTACTTC. Translated, it gives CASRDRGVYEQYF. Full variable domain (missing parts from reference TRBV19 and TRBJ2-7): DGGITQSPKYLFRKEGQNVTLSCEQNLNHDAMYWYRQDPGQGLRLIYYSQIVNDFQKGDIAEGYSVSREKKESFPLTVTSAQKNPTAFYLCASRDRGVYEQYFGPGTRLTVT.

This chain links TRBV2 with TRBJ1-6; 9 bases fit TRBD1. CDR1 and CDR2 (germline): SNHLY, FYNNEI. The CDR3 totals 15 residues. Losses at the gene ends were 6 bases for V and 7 bases for J; bases not matched to a gene: 7. The CDR3: CASSPRGQGNSPLHF. The DNA of the CDR3 is TGTGCCAGCAGCCCCCGGGGACAGGGAAATTCACCCCTCCACTTT.

V and J are TRBV9 and TRBJ2-5; TRBD1 matches at 8 bases. Trimming removed 4 bases from V and 2 bases from J; junction bases left unmatched: 7. CDR1 and CDR2 from the germline V gene are SGDLS and YYNGEE. This CDR3 comprises 15 residues. CDR3 bases: TGTGCCAGCAGCCTACGACAGGGGCTACAAGAGACCCAGTACTTC. It is translated as CASSLRQGLQETQYF.

This clone showed up just a few times. The same CDR3 arises from other DNA sequences in this sample as well. The V call is TRBV5-4, the J call TRBJ2-7; D may be TRBD2 (6 bases). Per germline, CDR1 SGHNT and CDR2 YYREEE (reference sequence). The CDR3 spans 12 residues. Trimming shortened V by 2 bases and J by 7 bases, and 10 bases separated the two germline ends. CDR3 in DNA: TGTGCCAGCAGCTTAAGAGGGAGGGAGCAGTACTTC. Amino acid sequence: CASSLRGREQYF. The complete variable domain, with remaining parts taken from reference TRBV5-4 and TRBJ2-7, reads ETGVTQSPTHLIKTRGQQVTLRCSSQSGHNTVSWYQQALGQGPQFIFQYYREEENGRGNFPPRFSGLQFPNYSSELNVNALELDDSALYLCASSLRGREQYFGPGTRLTVT.

V is TRBV9 and J is TRBJ2-2; D possibly corresponds to TRBD1 (5 bases). V was clipped by 3 bases and J by 3 bases, with 9 bases between them. The germline gives CDR1 SGDLS, CDR2 YYNGEE. There are 14 residues in the CDR3. The chain's CDR3 is CASSETAYTGELFF. CDR3 sequence (DNA): TGTGCCAGCAGCGAGACAGCATACACCGGGGAGCTGTTTTTT.

This sequence joins TRBV7-9 and TRBJ1-2; 9 positions agree with TRBD1. Germline V gene data show CDR1 as SEHNR and CDR2 as FQNEAQ (reference sequence). CDR3 length equals 14 residues. The trim removed 5 bases at V and 6 bases at J, leaving 7 bases unmatched. The CDR3 sequence is CASSGDRGSHGYTF. The CDR3 DNA reads as TGTGCCAGCAGCGGAGACAGGGGGTCGCATGGCTACACCTTC.

The genes are TRBV5-6 and TRBJ1-1; 12 bases align to TRBD1. Germline V CDR1 and CDR2: SGHDT, YYEEEE. V was pared by 5 bases and J by 4 bases, with 6 bases of the junction left unmatched. The CDR3 consists of 15 residues. For the CDR3, the DNA is TGTGCCAGCAGTCCGGGACAGGGGGCAAGCACTGAAGCTTTCTTT. As protein: CASSPGQGASTEAFF.

The chain recombines TRBV29-1 with TRBJ1-1; possibly TRBD1 for D (6 bases). Germline V CDR1 and CDR2: SQVTM, ANQGSEA. The length of the CDR3 is 13 residues. The V gene lost 7 bases and the J gene lost 1 base, with 13 bases spanning the gap. CDR3 residues: CSAIEQGNTEAFF. The CDR3 DNA is TGCAGCGCCATTGAACAGGGGAACACTGAAGCTTTCTTT.

The rearrangement uses TRBV19 and TRBJ1-1; D call uncertain. The V end lost 8 bases, the J end lost 10 bases, and 20 bases lay between the germline ends. The CDR3 length is 13 residues. The germline V gene encodes CDR1 LNHDA and CDR2 SQIVND (reference sequence). The CDR3 region is CASPYKNEDRAFF. The CDR3 DNA is TGTGCCAGTCCCTATAAAAACGAGGATCGAGCTTTCTTT.

The gene calls are TRBV4-1 and TRBJ1-3; D gene uncertain. The CDR3 totals 15 residues. V was cut by 0 bases and J by 0 bases, with 6 bases left in between. Germline lookup yields CDR1 MGHRA and CDR2 YSYEKL. The CDR3 nucleotides are TGCGCCAGCAGCCAAGACCCGTACTCTGGAAACACCATATATTTT. Encoded protein: CASSQDPYSGNTIYF.

The chain links TRBV7-9 to TRBJ2-2; 8 nucleotides match TRBD2. Germline lookup yields CDR1 SEHNR and CDR2 FQNEAQ (reference sequence). Losses at the gene ends were 6 bases for V and 5 bases for J; bases not matched to a gene: 11. The CDR3 length is 16 residues. The CDR3 nucleotides read TGTGCCAGCAGTCCACCGGGACTAGGGGGGACCGGGGAGCTGTTTTTT. This sequence encodes CASSPPGLGGTGELFF.